Below are 32 T cell receptor beta chains sequenced from a single sample in a study of CD8+CD57+ T cells in acquired aplastic anemia. Profiling that covered TCR beta VDJ and CDR3 relied on genomic DNA as its template. TCRdb called the reads again in MiXCR, with one record for every CDR3 protein. Among about 160,000 distinct CDR3 sequences listed, 47% were seen once. The authors sequenced patients whose flow cytometry had shown CD8+CD57+ cell expansion. Sequenced sample: sorted CD4+, CD8+, or CD8+CD57+ T cells (not recorded which) from PBMCs. All receptors derive from a human donor with aplastic anemia.

This sequence joins TRBV24-1 and TRBJ1-2, with D hard to call. Trimming removed 0 bases at V and 7 bases at J, with 14 bases between. This CDR3 comprises 15 residues. Per germline, CDR1 KGHDR and CDR2 SFDVKD. The CDR3 DNA is TGTGCCACCAGTGATTTGAACACCCTAGAGGCTGGCTACACCTTC. It yields the protein CATSDLNTLEAGYTF.

The chain recombines TRBV29-1 with TRBJ2-2; no clear D. Germline V gives CDR1 SQVTM, CDR2 ANQGSEA. V lost 0 bases and J lost 5, with 10 bases in between. This CDR3 contains 14 residues. The CDR3 DNA is TGCAGCGTTGAAGATCGGAGTTCGACCGGGGAGCTGTTTTTT. Translating it yields CSVEDRSSTGELFF.

This clonotype appeared many times. The chain employs TRBV19 and TRBJ2-5; possible D gene TRBD2, 5 bases. Between the trimmed V and J ends, which lost 6 bases and 0 bases, there was a span of 8 bases. The CDR3 is made up of 13 amino acids. From germline, CDR1 is LNHDA and CDR2 SQIVND (reference sequence). The CDR3 sequence: CASRVRDQETQYF. The CDR3, as DNA: TGTGCCAGTAGAGTGAGGGACCAAGAGACCCAGTACTTC.

This clonotype was recorded at least ten times. The V call is TRBV7-9, the J call TRBJ1-3; D unclear. Looked up from germline, CDR1 is SEHNR and CDR2 is FQNEAQ (reference sequence). The CDR3 spans 13 residues. Deletions cut 5 bases from V and 8 bases from J, with 13 bases between. The CDR3 is CASSPNTADTIYF. CDR3 coding DNA: TGTGCCAGCAGCCCCAACACGGCAGACACCATATATTTT.

This clonotype is a singleton in its sample. A much larger clone differs from this one at a single base, so this may be a read error. Likely a read error: the CDR3 ends without its conserved phenylalanine or tryptophan. This chain connects TRBV6-5 to TRBJ1-2, with D hard to call. V lost 3 bases, J lost 10 bases, and 15 bases lay in between. Germline CDR1 MNHEY, CDR2 SVGAGI. The CDR3 runs to 13 residues. The CDR3 loop reads CASSYGEGSFYTL. Here the CDR3 DNA reads TGTGCCAGCAGTTATGGGGAGGGAAGCTTCTACACCCTC.

CDR3 protein: CASSKARETQYF. The CDR3 nucleotides read TGTGCCAGTAGTAAGGCTCGCGAGACCCAGTACTTC. The chain has TRBV19 and TRBJ2-5; D unresolved. The CDR3 extends over 12 amino acids. Trimming took off 4 bases at V and 5 bases at J, with 8 bases between the two ends. Germline values: CDR1 LNHDA, CDR2 SQIVND (reference sequence).

The chain has TRBV19 and TRBJ2-5; no clear D. V lost 3 bases and J 5 bases, leaving 13 bases between the germline ends. CDR3 length: 14 residues. Germline V gene lookup returns CDR1 LNHDA and CDR2 SQIVND (reference sequence). CDR3 protein: CASSIYDGSETQYF. The CDR3 DNA reads as TGTGCCAGTAGTATCTATGATGGGTCGGAGACCCAGTACTTC.

This clonotype showed up many times. V gene TRBV19 combines with J gene TRBJ1-2; possibly TRBD1 for D (6 bases). The CDR3 extends over 17 amino acids. Germline CDR1 and CDR2: LNHDA and SQIVND (reference sequence). With 4 bases removed from V and 10 bases from J, the gap between germline ends came to 28 bases. CDR3 loop: CASSTLKAGASSRDYTF. The CDR3 DNA reads TGTGCCAGTAGTACCCTTAAGGCAGGGGCCTCCTCGAGGGACTACACCTTC. The complete variable domain, with remaining parts taken from reference TRBV19 and TRBJ1-2, reads DGGITQSPKYLFRKEGQNVTLSCEQNLNHDAMYWYRQDPGQGLRLIYYSQIVNDFQKGDIAEGYSVSREKKESFPLTVTSAQKNPTAFYLCASSTLKAGASSRDYTFGSGTRLTVV.

This clonotype has only a few counts. This chain uses TRBV7-2 with TRBJ2-3, with unresolved D. CDR3 length: 12 residues. Per germline, CDR1 SGHTA and CDR2 FQGNSA. V was cut by 6 bases and J by 2 bases, with 6 bases left in between. CDR3 loop: CASSDPTDTQYF. The CDR3 DNA sequence: TGTGCCAGCAGTGATCCCACAGATACGCAGTATTTT.

This clonotype was detected only once. It may be a read error: a sequence one base away is much more abundant. V and J are TRBV20-1 and TRBJ1-5; D possibly corresponds to TRBD1 (5 bases). The germline V gene has CDR1 DFQATT and CDR2 SNEGSKA (reference sequence). There are 15 residues in the CDR3. CDR3 amino acids: CGARDLMGERVPQHF. The CDR3 bases are TGCGGTGCTAGAGATTTGATGGGGGAGAGGGTGCCCCAGCATTTT.

The chain joins TRBV30 to TRBJ2-5; the D is unclear. CDR3 length: 12 residues. The germline CDR1 and CDR2 sequences are GTSNPN and SVGIG (reference sequence). V lost 4 bases, J lost 5 bases, and 11 bases lay in between. In DNA, the CDR3 is TGTGCCTGGAAAAAGTCAGAGGAGACCCAGTACTTC. Its translation is CAWKKSEETQYF. Full variable domain (missing parts from reference TRBV30 and TRBJ2-5): SQTIHQWPATLVQPVGSPLSLECTVEGTSNPNLYWYRQAAGRGLQLLFYSVGIGQISSEVPQNLSASRPQDRQFILSSKKLLLSDSGFYLCAWKKSEETQYFGPGTRLLVL.

This clonotype was seen ten or more times. The CDR3, as DNA: TGTGCCAGCGGCAGACCCCCGAGCACTGAAGCTTTCTTT. Amino acid sequence: CASGRPPSTEAFF. This chain joins TRBV11-3 and TRBJ1-1, with D uncertain. The CDR3 is made up of 13 amino acids. Trimming took off 8 bases at V and 4 bases at J, with 14 bases between the two ends. The V gene's germline CDR1 is SGHNT and CDR2 YENEEA.

Details on this clonotype: At one end, the junction sequence differs from germline, possibly due to a read error. This chain uses TRBV10-3 with TRBJ2-2; a possible D gene is TRBD2 (5 bases). CDR3 length equals 13 residues. In germline, CDR1 is ENHRY, CDR2 SYGVKD. CDR3 in DNA: TGTGCCATCAGTTCGGTGAACACCGGGGAGCTGCTTTTT. Translating it yields CAISSVNTGELLF.

V and J are TRBV6-5 and TRBJ1-1; D not resolved. V lost 0 bases to trimming and J lost 1 base, with 6 bases between them. There are 14 residues in the CDR3. CDR1 is MNHEY and CDR2 is SVGAGI in the germline V gene. CDR3 DNA: TGTGCCAGCAGTTACTCCTGGGGGAACACTGAAGCTTTCTTT. Translating gives CASSYSWGNTEAFF.

This clonotype has at least ten counts. This chain links TRBV20-1 with TRBJ2-3; D may correspond to TRBD1 or TRBD2 (5 bases each). From germline, CDR1 is DFQATT and CDR2 SNEGSKA (reference sequence). Trimming shortened V by 5 bases and J by 4 bases, and 13 bases separated the two germline ends. The CDR3 runs to 13 residues. The chain's CDR3 is CSAPGPAADTQYF. CDR3 DNA sequence: TGCAGTGCTCCGGGACCGGCGGCAGATACGCAGTATTTT.

CDR3 region: CASSSWVGGASETQYF. The CDR3 DNA follows: TGTGCCAGCAGTTCGTGGGTCGGGGGGGCTTCGGAGACCCAGTACTTC. The gene calls are TRBV6-2 or TRBV6-3 and TRBJ2-5; TRBD2 aligns across 8 bases. The CDR3 is made up of 16 amino acids. V lost 4 bases, J lost 5 bases, and 12 bases stayed unmatched. Germline V CDR1 and CDR2: MNHEY, SVGEGT.

This clonotype was detected ten times or more. The gene calls are TRBV5-1 and TRBJ2-2, with D possibly TRBD2 on 5 matching bases. The length of the CDR3 is 15 residues. Between the trimmed V and J ends, which lost 4 bases and 1 base, there was a span of 11 bases. From germline, CDR1 is SGHRS and CDR2 YFSETQ. DNA of the CDR3: TGCGCCAGCAGCCCAGGACTCGTGAACACCGGGGAGCTGTTTTTT. Protein sequence: CASSPGLVNTGELFF. The full variable domain, with the rest looked up from reference TRBV5-1 and TRBJ2-2, is KAGVTQTPRYLIKTRGQQVTLSCSPISGHRSVSWYQQTPGQGLQFLFEYFSETQRNKGNFPGRFSGRQFSNSRSEMNVSTLELGDSALYLCASSPGLVNTGELFFGEGSRLTVL.

The rearrangement joins TRBV19 to TRBJ2-4; D call uncertain. CDR1 is LNHDA, CDR2 SQIVND, per germline (reference sequence). The CDR3 has 10 amino acids. V dropped 8 bases and J dropped 7 bases, with 6 bases sitting between them. Here the CDR3 DNA reads TGTGCCAGTGGCGGCAACATTCAGTACTTC. It specifies CASGGNIQYF.

The chain uses TRBV24-1 and TRBJ2-5; 8 bases align to TRBD2. The CDR3 covers 15 residues. The J segment lost 5 bases and the V segment lost 4 bases, leaving 8 bases of the junction unmatched. Germline lookup yields CDR1 KGHDR and CDR2 SFDVKD. DNA of the CDR3: TGTGCCACCAGTGAAACGGGACTAGGATCGGAGACCCAGTACTTC. It encodes CATSETGLGSETQYF.

This clonotype was seen repeatedly, ten times or more. The rearrangement links TRBV19 to TRBJ1-1, with 7 bases matching TRBD1. Germline trimming cut 10 bases from V and 2 bases from J; bases unmatched to any gene: 16. The CDR3 is 16 amino acids. The germline gives CDR1 LNHDA, CDR2 SQIVND (reference sequence). CDR3 residues: CATAHWGRGPNTEAFF. CDR3 DNA: TGTGCCACCGCTCATTGGGGGAGGGGGCCAAACACTGAAGCTTTCTTT.

This clonotype was recorded at least ten times. This rearrangement joins TRBV7-9 to TRBJ2-5; the D gene is possibly TRBD2 (5 bases). This CDR3 has 15 residues. The V gene's germline CDR1 is SEHNR and CDR2 FQNEAQ (reference sequence). With 2 bases removed from V and 4 bases from J, the gap between germline ends came to 14 bases. CDR3 sequence (DNA): TGTGCCAGCAGCTTAATGGACTCTTTTGGAGAGACCCAGTACTTC. Amino acid sequence: CASSLMDSFGETQYF.

This clonotype occurred many times. V is TRBV4-1 and J is TRBJ2-7; 9 bases agree with TRBD1. CDR1 is MGHRA, CDR2 YSYEKL, per germline. J lost 3 bases, V lost 0 bases, and 3 bases had no gene match. The length of the CDR3 is 15 residues. The CDR3 nucleotides are TGCGCCAGCAGCCAAGAAGGGACAGGGAACTACGAGCAGTACTTC. This sequence encodes CASSQEGTGNYEQYF.

This clonotype was counted ten times or more. V usage is TRBV20-1 and J usage is TRBJ2-7, with TRBD1 identical over 9 bases. This CDR3 has 14 residues. The J segment lost 0 bases and the V segment lost 5 bases, leaving 5 bases of the junction unmatched. Germline V gene lookup returns CDR1 DFQATT and CDR2 SNEGSKA (reference sequence). Here the CDR3 DNA reads TGCAGTGCTGGACAGGGGTCGAGCTCCTACGAGCAGTACTTC. This translates into CSAGQGSSSYEQYF.

This chain connects TRBV10-3 to TRBJ1-2; 10 nucleotides line up with TRBD1. CDR1 is ENHRY and CDR2 is SYGVKD in the germline V gene. The CDR3 is made up of 14 amino acids. V dropped 7 bases and J dropped 3; count of bases not matched to a gene: 5. CDR3 sequence: CAIKLTGGDYGYTF. Here the CDR3 DNA reads TGTGCCATCAAGTTGACAGGGGGCGACTATGGCTACACCTTC.

In this sample, this clonotype turned up many times. The rearrangement joins TRBV4-1 to TRBJ2-2; D not certain. The CDR3 has 14 amino acids. The V gene's germline CDR1 is MGHRA and CDR2 YSYEKL. V dropped 0 bases and J dropped 4 bases, with 6 bases sitting between them. The DNA of the CDR3 is TGCGCCAGCAGCCAAGATCGGCGCACCGGGGAGCTGTTTTTT. Residues: CASSQDRRTGELFF.

The gene calls are TRBV29-1 and TRBJ1-2; D remains ambiguous. CDR1 and CDR2 from the germline V gene are SQVTM and ANQGSEA. Trimming pared 1 base from V and 4 bases from J, leaving 10 bases between. CDR3 length: 13 residues. The CDR3 DNA sequence: TGCAGCGTTGAAGTTACAGCTTTCTATGGCTACACCTTC. Translating it yields CSVEVTAFYGYTF.

This clonotype was found many times. The V call is TRBV7-2, the J call TRBJ2-3; no definite D call. Germline V gene lookup returns CDR1 SGHTA and CDR2 FQGNSA. The length of the CDR3 is 13 residues. Trimming removed 3 bases at V and 6 bases at J, with 10 bases between. CDR3 sequence (DNA): TGTGCCAGCAGCTTGAGAGAGGCGGATACGCAGTATTTT. This encodes CASSLREADTQYF.

In the case of this clonotype: As the CDR3 is not closed by the conserved phenylalanine or tryptophan, this likely results from a read error. J is TRBJ2-5 and V is TRBV19; D is undetermined. Germline-derived CDR1 and CDR2 are LNHDA and SQIVND (reference sequence). The CDR3 has 14 residues. V lost 1 base to trimming and J lost 4 bases, with 10 bases between them. CDR3 sequence: CASSIGARGETQYL. For the CDR3, the DNA is TGTGCCAGTAGTATAGGAGCTCGCGGAGAGACCCAGTACCTC.

As for this clonotype: A much larger clone is a single base away; this may be a read error. No conserved phenylalanine or tryptophan ends this CDR3, so it is likely a read error. The chain carries TRBV6-5 and TRBJ2-1; D tentatively reads TRBD1 or TRBD2 (5 bases each). This CDR3 is built from 11 residues. V was clipped by 4 bases and J by 13 bases, with 11 bases between them. CDR1 is MNHEY, CDR2 SVGAGI, per germline. CDR3 nucleotides: TGTGCCAGCAGTTTCCGGGACGCCCAGTTCCTC. Translating gives CASSFRDAQFL.

Many counts were recorded for this clonotype. This chain joins TRBV7-9 and TRBJ1-4, with TRBD1 as a possible D gene (5 bases). In germline, CDR1 is SEHNR, CDR2 FQNEAQ (reference sequence). The CDR3 consists of 15 residues. The ends were cut back, 5 bases at V and 0 bases at J, with 10 bases in the middle. CDR3 loop: CASSKDSATNEKLFF. CDR3 bases: TGTGCCAGCAGCAAAGACAGTGCAACTAATGAAAAACTGTTTTTT.

The genes are TRBV2 and TRBJ2-7; weak D call: TRBD1 (5 bases). The CDR3 spans 12 residues. CDR1 SNHLY and CDR2 FYNNEI come from the germline V gene. V gave up 6 bases and J gave up 5 bases, with 11 bases separating them. CDR3 amino acids: CASSLDIHEQYF. CDR3 in DNA: TGTGCCAGCAGCTTGGACATACACGAGCAGTACTTC. Full variable domain (rest looked up from reference TRBV2 and TRBJ2-7): EPEVTQTPSHQVTQMGQEVILRCVPISNHLYFYWYRQILGQKVEFLVSFYNNEISEKSEIFDDQFSVERPDGSNFTLKIRSTKLEDSAMYFCASSLDIHEQYFGPGTRLTVT.

At least ten counts were recorded for this clonotype. The V call is TRBV20-1, the J call TRBJ2-7; a weak D match, TRBD2 (5 bases). From germline, CDR1 is DFQATT and CDR2 SNEGSKA (reference sequence). With 3 bases removed from V and 5 bases from J, the gap between germline ends came to 17 bases. CDR3 length equals 14 residues. The CDR3 is CSARARSGLDEQYF. The CDR3 DNA reads as TGCAGTGCTAGGGCGAGGAGCGGTTTGGACGAGCAGTACTTC.